The table lists the clone carrying this T cell receptor beta chain with a few counts. In the original analysis: By means of reference gene primer amplification, nucleated cell counts were estimated. TCRdb keeps only in-frame clones here, not all; method: immunoSEQ multiplex PCR. V and J calls and clone size are copied from that table; D and trimming were computed from the DNA. The table lists about 330,000 clones, approximately 90% of them singletons. The data belong to a study of blood T cell repertoires in COVID-19. Study-wide context: Material from acute and convalescent COVID-19 was sourced from the United States, Italy and Spain. Sample material is recorded as cDNA or gDNA derived from T cells, B-cell-depleted T cells, or PBMCs.

This CDR3 has 13 residues. The V gene's germline CDR1 is LNHNV and CDR2 YYDKDF (reference sequence). Trimming took 6 bases from V and 4 from J; bases not matched to a gene: 3. Seattle patients were enrolled during active infection and followed longitudinally. This chain connects TRBV15 to TRBJ1-2, with TRBD1 matching over 9 bases. Sequencing used peripheral blood. The TCR sequence derives from a young man with COVID-19, enrolled during active disease. This CDR3 is CATSTGGSYGYTF. CDR3 bases: TGTGCCACCAGTACAGGGGGCAGCTATGGCTACACCTTC. The variable domain in full, completed from reference TRBV15 and TRBJ1-2, reads DAMVIQNPRYQVTQFGKPVTLSCSQTLNHNVMYWYQQKSSQAPKLLFHYYDKDFNNEADTPDNFQSRRPNTSFCFLDIRSPGLGDTAMYLCATSTGGSYGYTFGSGTRLTVV.